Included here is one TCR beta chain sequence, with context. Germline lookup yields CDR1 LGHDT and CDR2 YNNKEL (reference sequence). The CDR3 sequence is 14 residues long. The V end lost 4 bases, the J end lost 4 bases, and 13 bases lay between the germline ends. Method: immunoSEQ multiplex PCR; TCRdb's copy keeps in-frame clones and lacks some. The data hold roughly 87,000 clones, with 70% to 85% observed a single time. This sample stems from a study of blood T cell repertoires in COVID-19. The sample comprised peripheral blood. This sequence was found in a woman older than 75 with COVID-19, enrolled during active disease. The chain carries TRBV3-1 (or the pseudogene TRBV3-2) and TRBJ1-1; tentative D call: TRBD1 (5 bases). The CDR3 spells CASSRKAGGTEAFF. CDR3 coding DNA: TGTGCCAGCAGCCGAAAGGCGGGGGGCACTGAAGCTTTCTTT.